This paragraph covers one T cell receptor (beta chain) sequence. Antigen specificity is unknown. This entry belongs to a study of T cell responses to AZD1222 COVID-19 vaccine. Study results and caveats: Epitopes outside B.1.351 and B.1.1.7 mutated regions reportedly drew nearly half of spike TCRs. The donor cohort was predominantly white British with a female majority, and clonal diversity may have been underestimated. Distributed over spike, vaccine-associated CD4 TCRs predominated at 160-218 and 743-854. Repertoire sampling occurred only after the peak T cell response.

Sequencing was performed with immunoSEQ multiplex PCR; in TCRdb, only in-frame clones are kept and a portion is missing. The table shows around 160,000 clones, with 85% to 95% occurring only once. The CDR3 is made up of 14 amino acids. Germline lookup yields CDR1 SGHTA and CDR2 FQGNSA. The trim removed 6 bases at V and 4 bases at J, leaving 4 bases unmatched. The chain combines TRBV7-2 with TRBJ2-4; 9 bases align to TRBD1. The receptor was isolated from an adult in good health. This specimen consisted of peripheral blood, obtained on day 0 of MenACWY control vaccination. CDR3 sequence reads: CASSPDRGKNIQYF. The CDR3, as DNA: TGTGCCAGCAGTCCAGACAGGGGGAAAAACATTCAGTACTTC.